This T cell receptor beta chain came from a study of blood T cell repertoires in COVID-19. CDR3 length: 16 amino acids. Per the germline V gene, CDR1 is SEHNR and CDR2 is FQNEAQ (reference sequence). V lost 5 bases to trimming and J lost 0 bases, with 17 bases between them. Repertoires were generated with immunoSEQ multiplex PCR, while TCRdb's copy carries only in-frame clones and drops some. The table records more than 150,000 clones, roughly 78% of them present only once. This TCR came from a woman of 80 years or more with active or convalescent COVID-19. V usage is TRBV7-9 and J usage is TRBJ2-7, with a possible D match to TRBD1 (5 bases). The sample comprised peripheral blood. CDR3 coding DNA: TGTGCCAGCAGCGCCGACCGCAGGGCGAACTCCTACGAGCAGTACTTC. Its protein product is CASSADRRANSYEQYF.